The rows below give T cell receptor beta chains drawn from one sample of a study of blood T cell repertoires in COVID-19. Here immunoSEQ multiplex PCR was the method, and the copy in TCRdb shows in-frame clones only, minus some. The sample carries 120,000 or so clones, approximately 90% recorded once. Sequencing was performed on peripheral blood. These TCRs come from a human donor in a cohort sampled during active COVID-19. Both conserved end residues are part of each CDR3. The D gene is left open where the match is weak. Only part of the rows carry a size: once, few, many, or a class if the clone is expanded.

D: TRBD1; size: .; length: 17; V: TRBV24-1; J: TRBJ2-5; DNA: TGTGCCACCAGTGATCCACGACAGGGAGCCGCCGGAGAGACCCAGTACTTC; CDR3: CATSDPRQGAAGETQYF
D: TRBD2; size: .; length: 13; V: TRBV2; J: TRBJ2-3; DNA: TGTGCCAGCAGTGTTGGGAGGGGAGATACGCAGTATTTT; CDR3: CASSVGRGDTQYF
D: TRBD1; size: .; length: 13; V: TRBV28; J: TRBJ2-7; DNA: TGTGCCAGCATGATAACAGGGGGCTACGAGCAGTACTTC; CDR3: CASMITGGYEQYF
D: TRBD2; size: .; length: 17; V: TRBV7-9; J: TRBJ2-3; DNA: TGTGCCAGCAGCCCCGGGACTAGCGGGGTTTACACAGATACGCAGTATTTT; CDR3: CASSPGTSGVYTDTQYF
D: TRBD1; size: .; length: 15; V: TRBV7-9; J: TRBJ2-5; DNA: TGTGCCAGCAGCTTAGCGGGGACAGTCCAAGAGACCCAGTACTTC; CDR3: CASSLAGTVQETQYF
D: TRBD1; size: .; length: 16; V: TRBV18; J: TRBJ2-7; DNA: TGTGCCAGCTCACTAGAGACAGGGACGAAGTCCTACGAGCAGTACTTC; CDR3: CASSLETGTKSYEQYF
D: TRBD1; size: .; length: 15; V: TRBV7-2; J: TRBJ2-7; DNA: TGTGCCAGCAGCCCTCCACGGACAGGACGATACGAGCAGTACTTC; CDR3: CASSPPRTGRYEQYF
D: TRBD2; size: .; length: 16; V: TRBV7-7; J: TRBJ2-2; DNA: TGTGCTAGCGGCCCGACCGGGACTAGCGCGTCCGGGGAGCTGTTTTTT; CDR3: CASGPTGTSASGELFF
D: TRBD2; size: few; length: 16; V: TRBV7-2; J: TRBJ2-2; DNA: TGTGCCAGCAGCTTAATTAGCGGGGGGAGCACCGGGGAGCTGTTTTTT; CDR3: CASSLISGGSTGELFF
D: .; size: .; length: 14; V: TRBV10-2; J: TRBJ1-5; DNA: TGCGCCAGCAGTCAGGGGCTTAGCAATCAGCCCCAGCATTTT; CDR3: CASSQGLSNQPQHF
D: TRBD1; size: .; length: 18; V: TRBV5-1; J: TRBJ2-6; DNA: TGCGCCAGCAGCTTGGGGACAGGAAGTCACTCTGGGGCCAACGTCCTGACTTTC; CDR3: CASSLGTGSHSGANVLTF
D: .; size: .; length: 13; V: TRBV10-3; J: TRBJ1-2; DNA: TGTGCCATCAGTGAAGTCAGTAACTATGGCTACACCTTC; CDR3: CAISEVSNYGYTF
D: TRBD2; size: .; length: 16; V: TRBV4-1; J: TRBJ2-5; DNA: TGCGCCAGCAGCCGCCCTAGCGGGGGGCTCCAAGAGACCCAGTACTTC; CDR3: CASSRPSGGLQETQYF
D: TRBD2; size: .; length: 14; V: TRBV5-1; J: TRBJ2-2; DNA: TGCGCCAGCACCTTAGCGGGGGGCCACGGGGAGCTGTTTTTT; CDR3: CASTLAGGHGELFF